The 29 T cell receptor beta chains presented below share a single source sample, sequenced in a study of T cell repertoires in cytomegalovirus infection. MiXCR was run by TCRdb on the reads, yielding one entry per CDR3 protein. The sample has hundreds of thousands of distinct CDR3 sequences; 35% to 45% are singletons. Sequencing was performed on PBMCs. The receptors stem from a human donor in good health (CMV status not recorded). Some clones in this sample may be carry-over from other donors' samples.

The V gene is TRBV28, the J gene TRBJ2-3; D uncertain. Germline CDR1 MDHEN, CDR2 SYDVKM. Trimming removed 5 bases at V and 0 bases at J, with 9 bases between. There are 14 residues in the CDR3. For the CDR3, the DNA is TGTGCCAGCAGTCGGAGTGCTAGCACAGATACGCAGTATTTT. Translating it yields CASSRSASTDTQYF.

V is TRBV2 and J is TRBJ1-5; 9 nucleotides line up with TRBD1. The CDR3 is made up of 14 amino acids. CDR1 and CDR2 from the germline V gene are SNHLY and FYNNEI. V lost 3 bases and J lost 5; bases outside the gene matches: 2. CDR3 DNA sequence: TGTGCCAGCAGTGATCGGACAGGGGATCAGCCCCAGCATTTT. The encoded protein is CASSDRTGDQPQHF.

The CDR3 nucleotides are TGTGCCAGCAGCTTAACGGGCAGGGGGCCTGAGACCCAGTACTTC. It translates to CASSLTGRGPETQYF. The chain recombines TRBV11-2 with TRBJ2-5; TRBD1 aligns across 8 bases. The V gene's germline CDR1 is SGHAT and CDR2 FQNNGV. The J segment lost 5 bases and the V segment lost 2 bases, leaving 7 bases of the junction unmatched. The CDR3 runs 15 residues.

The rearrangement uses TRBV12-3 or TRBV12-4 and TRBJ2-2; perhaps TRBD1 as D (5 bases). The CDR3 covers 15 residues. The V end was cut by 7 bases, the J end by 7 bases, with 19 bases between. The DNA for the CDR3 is TGTGCCAGCACCCTCGAGGCAGGGAACGGCGGGGAGCTGTTTTTT. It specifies CASTLEAGNGGELFF.

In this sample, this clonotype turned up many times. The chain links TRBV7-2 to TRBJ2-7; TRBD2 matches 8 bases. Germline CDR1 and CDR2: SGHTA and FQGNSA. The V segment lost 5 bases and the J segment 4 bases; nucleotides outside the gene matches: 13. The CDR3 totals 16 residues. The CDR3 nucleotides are TGTGCCAGCAGCCTGGAGGGGACTAGGGGTTTATACGAGCAGTACTTC. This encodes CASSLEGTRGLYEQYF.

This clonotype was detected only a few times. CDR3 sequence: CASSLRVGDNEQFF. In nucleotides, the CDR3 is TGTGCCAGCAGCCTTAGGGTAGGGGACAATGAGCAGTTCTTC. The chain joins TRBV7-2 to TRBJ2-1; D is possibly TRBD1 (5 bases). Germline CDR1 is SGHTA and CDR2 is FQGNSA. The CDR3 is 14 amino acids. V lost 5 bases and J 5 bases, leaving 13 bases between the germline ends. Together with reference TRBV7-2 and TRBJ2-1, the CDR3 gives the full variable domain: GAGVSQSPSNKVTEKGKDVELRCDPISGHTALYWYRQSLGQGLEFLIYFQGNSAPDKSGLPSDRFSAERTGGSVSTLTIQRTQQEDSAVYLCASSLRVGDNEQFFGPGTRLTVL.

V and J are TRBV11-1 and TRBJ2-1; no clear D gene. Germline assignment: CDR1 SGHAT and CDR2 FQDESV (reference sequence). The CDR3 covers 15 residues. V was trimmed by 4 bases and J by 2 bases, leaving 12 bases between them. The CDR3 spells CASSSRLGPYNEQFF. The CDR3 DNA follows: TGTGCCAGCAGCTCCCGACTGGGTCCCTACAATGAGCAGTTCTTC.

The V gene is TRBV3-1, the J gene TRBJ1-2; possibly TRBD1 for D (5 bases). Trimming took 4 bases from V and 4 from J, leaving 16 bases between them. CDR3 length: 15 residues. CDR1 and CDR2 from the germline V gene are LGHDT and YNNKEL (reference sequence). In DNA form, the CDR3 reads TGTGCCAGCAGCCGGACGGCGGTGGGGGTCTATGGCTACACCTTC. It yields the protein CASSRTAVGVYGYTF.

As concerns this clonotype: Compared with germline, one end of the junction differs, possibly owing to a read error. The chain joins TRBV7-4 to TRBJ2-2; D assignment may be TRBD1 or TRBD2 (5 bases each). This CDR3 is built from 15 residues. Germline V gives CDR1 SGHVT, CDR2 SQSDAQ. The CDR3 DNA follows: TGTGCCAGCAGCCCTCATCTATTGGACACCGGGGCGCTGTTTTTT. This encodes CASSPHLLDTGALFF.

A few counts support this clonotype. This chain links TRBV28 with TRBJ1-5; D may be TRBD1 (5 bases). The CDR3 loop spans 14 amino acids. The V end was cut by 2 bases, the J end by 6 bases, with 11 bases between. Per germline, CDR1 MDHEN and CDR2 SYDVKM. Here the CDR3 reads CASSLSREIQPQHF. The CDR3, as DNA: TGTGCCAGCAGTTTAAGCAGGGAGATTCAGCCCCAGCATTTT.

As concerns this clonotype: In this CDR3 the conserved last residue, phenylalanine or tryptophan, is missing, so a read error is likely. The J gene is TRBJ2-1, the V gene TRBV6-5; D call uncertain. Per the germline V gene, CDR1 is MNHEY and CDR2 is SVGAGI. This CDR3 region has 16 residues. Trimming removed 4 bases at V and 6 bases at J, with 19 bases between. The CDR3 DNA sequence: TGTGCCAGCAGTTGGCGAAGCAGAACCTCCGCCAATGAGCAGTTCTTA. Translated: CASSWRSRTSANEQFL.

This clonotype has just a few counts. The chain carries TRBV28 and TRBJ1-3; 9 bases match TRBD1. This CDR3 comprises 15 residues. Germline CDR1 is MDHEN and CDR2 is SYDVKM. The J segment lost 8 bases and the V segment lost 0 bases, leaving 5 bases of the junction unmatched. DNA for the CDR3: TGTGCCAGCAGTTTATGGGGACAGGGCTGGGACACCATATATTTT. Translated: CASSLWGQGWDTIYF.

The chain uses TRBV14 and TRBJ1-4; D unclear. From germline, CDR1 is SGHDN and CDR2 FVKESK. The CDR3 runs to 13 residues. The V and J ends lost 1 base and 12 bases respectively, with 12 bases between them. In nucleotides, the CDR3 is TGTGCCAGCAGCCAAGTAGGTGAAAGGGAACTGTTTTTT. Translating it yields CASSQVGERELFF.

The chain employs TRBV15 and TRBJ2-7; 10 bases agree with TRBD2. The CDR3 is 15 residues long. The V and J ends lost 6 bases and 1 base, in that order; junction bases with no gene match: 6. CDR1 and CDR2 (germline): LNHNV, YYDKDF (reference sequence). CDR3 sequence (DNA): TGTGCCACCAGACCCATAGCGGGGGGTTCCTACGAGCAGTACTTC. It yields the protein CATRPIAGGSYEQYF.

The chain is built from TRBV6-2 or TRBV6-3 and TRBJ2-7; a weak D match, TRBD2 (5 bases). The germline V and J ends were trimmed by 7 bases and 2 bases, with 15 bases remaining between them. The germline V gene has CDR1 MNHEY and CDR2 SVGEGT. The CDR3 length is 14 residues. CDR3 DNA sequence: TGTGCCAGCACCCTCACGGAGGCCCCCTACGAGCAGTACTTC. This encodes CASTLTEAPYEQYF.

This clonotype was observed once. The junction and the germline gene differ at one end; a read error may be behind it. CDR3 sequence reads: CASSQEGRVLSYEQYF. CDR3 nucleotide sequence: TGTGCCAGCAGCCAAGAGGGCAGGGTCCTTTCCTACGAGCAGTACTTC. The chain employs TRBV4-1 and TRBJ2-7; D possibly matches TRBD1 or TRBD2 (5 bases each). Germline V CDR1 and CDR2: MGHRA, YSYEKL. This CDR3 spans 16 amino acids.

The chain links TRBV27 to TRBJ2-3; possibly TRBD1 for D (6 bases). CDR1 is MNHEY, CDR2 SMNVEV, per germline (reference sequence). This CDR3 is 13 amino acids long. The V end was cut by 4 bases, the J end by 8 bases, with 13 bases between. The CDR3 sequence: CASSSHRAATQYF. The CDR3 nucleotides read TGTGCCAGCAGTTCACACAGGGCTGCTACGCAGTATTTT.

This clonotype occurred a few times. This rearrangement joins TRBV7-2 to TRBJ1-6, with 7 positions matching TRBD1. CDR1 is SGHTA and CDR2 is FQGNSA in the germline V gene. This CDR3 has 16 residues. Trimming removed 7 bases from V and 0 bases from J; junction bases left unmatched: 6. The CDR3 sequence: CASTRDSSSYNSPLHF. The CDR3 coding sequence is TGTGCCAGCACCCGGGACAGCAGCTCCTATAATTCACCCCTCCACTTT.

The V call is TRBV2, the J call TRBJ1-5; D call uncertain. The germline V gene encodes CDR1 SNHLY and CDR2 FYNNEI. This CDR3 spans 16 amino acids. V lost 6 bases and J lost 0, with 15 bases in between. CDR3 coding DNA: TGTGCCAGCAGCGCCACACATCCCGCTAGCAATCAGCCCCAGCATTTT. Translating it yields CASSATHPASNQPQHF.

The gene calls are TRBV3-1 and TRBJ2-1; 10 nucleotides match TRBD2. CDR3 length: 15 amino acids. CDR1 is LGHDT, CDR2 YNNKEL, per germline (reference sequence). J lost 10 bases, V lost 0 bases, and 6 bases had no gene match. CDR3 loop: CASSQDIPSGGEQFF. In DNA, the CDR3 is TGTGCCAGCAGCCAAGATATCCCTAGCGGGGGCGAGCAGTTCTTC.

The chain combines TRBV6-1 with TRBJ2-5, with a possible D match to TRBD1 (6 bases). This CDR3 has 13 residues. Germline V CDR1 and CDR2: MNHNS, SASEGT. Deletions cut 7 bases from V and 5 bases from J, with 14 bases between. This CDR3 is CASTRGQFETQYF. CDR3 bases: TGTGCCAGCACTAGAGGACAGTTCGAGACCCAGTACTTC.

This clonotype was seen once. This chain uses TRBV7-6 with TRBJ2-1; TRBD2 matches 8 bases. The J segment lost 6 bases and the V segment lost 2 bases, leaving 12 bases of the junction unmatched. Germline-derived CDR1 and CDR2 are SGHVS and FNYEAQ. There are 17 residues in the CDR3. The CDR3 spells CASSLYGGGPPPNEQFF. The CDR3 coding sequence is TGTGCCAGCAGCTTATACGGGGGGGGACCCCCTCCCAATGAGCAGTTCTTC.

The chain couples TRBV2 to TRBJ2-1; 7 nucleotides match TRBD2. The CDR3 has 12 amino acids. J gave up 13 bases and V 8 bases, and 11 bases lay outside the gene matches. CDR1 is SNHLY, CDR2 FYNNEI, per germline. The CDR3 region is CASGIDSGIQFF. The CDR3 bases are TGTGCCAGCGGCATTGACAGCGGGATCCAGTTCTTC.

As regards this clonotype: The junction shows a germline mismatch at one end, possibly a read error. CDR3 DNA: TGTGACAGCAGTTTAAACGGTCCCCGGTTGGAAAAACTGTTTTTT. It specifies CDSSLNGPRLEKLFF. The chain is built from TRBV28 and TRBJ1-4; D unresolved. The CDR3 spans 15 residues. Germline-derived CDR1 and CDR2 are MDHEN and SYDVKM.

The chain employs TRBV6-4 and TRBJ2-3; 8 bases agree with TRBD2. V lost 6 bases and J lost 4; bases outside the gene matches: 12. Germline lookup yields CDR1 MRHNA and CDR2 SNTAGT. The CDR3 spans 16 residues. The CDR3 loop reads CASSERAGAVSDTQYF. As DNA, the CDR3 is TGTGCCAGCAGCGAGCGAGCGGGAGCTGTGTCAGATACGCAGTATTTT.

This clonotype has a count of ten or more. CDR3 sequence: CASRPGQGHYEQYF. The CDR3 DNA sequence: TGTGCCAGCAGACCCGGACAGGGACACTACGAGCAGTACTTC. This chain connects TRBV7-2 to TRBJ2-7; 8 bases line up with TRBD1. Trimming took 6 bases from V and 3 from J; bases not matched to a gene: 7. The CDR3 totals 14 residues. Looked up from germline, CDR1 is SGHTA and CDR2 is FQGNSA.

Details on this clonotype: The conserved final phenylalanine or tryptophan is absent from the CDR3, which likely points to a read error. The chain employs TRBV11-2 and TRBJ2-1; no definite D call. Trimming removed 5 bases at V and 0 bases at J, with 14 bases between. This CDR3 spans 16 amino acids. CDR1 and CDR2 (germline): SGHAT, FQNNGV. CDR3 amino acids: CASSPTGSSSYNEQFL. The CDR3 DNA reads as TGTGCCAGCAGCCCAACGGGTTCAAGCTCCTACAATGAGCAGTTCTTA.

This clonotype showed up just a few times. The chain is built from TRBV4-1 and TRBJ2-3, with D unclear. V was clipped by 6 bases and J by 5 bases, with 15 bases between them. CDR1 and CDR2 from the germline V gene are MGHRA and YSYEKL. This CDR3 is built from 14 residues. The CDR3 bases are TGCGCCAGCAGTTACGTTTTGGTGGAAGATACGCAGTATTTT. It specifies CASSYVLVEDTQYF.

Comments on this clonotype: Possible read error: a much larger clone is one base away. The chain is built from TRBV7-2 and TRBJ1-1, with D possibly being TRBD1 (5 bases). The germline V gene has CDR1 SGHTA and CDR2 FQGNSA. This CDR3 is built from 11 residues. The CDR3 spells CASTGNTEACF. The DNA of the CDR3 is TGTGCCAGCACAGGGAACACTGAAGCTTGCTTT.